This T cell receptor (beta chain) was identified during a study of Ad26.COV2.S vaccination and SARS-CoV-2 variants. For the study at large: Each vaccinee took Ad26.COV2.S intramuscularly, once or twice 56 days apart.

Stated treatment: roughly 18 received Ad26.COV2.S at low or high dose, single or two shots; about five received placebo; per-sample allocation not given. All samples were drawn on day 63, counting from the first vaccine or placebo injection. An Ad26 vector carrying the Wuhan-strain SARS-CoV-2 spike served as the vaccine. Here immunoSEQ multiplex PCR was the method, and the copy in TCRdb shows in-frame clones only, minus some. The sample consists of approximately 400,000 clones, roughly 80% of them appearing once. The starting material was peripheral blood, obtained in a trial of Ad26.COV2.S vaccine versus placebo. This clonotype was obtained from a person aged 18-65 years who received the Ad26.COV2.S COVID-19 vaccine or a placebo.

CDR3 in DNA: TGTGCCATCAGTGAGTCGGCAGGTGAATATGGCTACACCTTC. Its translation is CAISESAGEYGYTF. This chain joins TRBV10-3 and TRBJ1-2; D ambiguous. The length of the CDR3 is 14 residues. Germline V lookup: CDR1 ENHRY, CDR2 SYGVKD. The V gene lost 0 bases and the J gene lost 5 bases, with 10 bases spanning the gap.